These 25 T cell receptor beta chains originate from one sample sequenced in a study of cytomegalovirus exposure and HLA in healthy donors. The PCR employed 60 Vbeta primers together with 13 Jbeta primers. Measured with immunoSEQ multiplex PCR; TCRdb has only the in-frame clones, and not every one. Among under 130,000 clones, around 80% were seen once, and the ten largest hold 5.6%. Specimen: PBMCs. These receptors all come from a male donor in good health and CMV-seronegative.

CDR3 coding DNA: TGTGCCAGCAGCCCCCCGGGAGAGACCCAGTACTTC. Amino acid sequence: CASSPPGETQYF. The rearrangement links TRBV6-5 to TRBJ2-5, with D unclear. This CDR3 contains 12 residues. Per the germline V gene, CDR1 is MNHEY and CDR2 is SVGAGI. The V and J ends lost 6 bases and 4 bases respectively, with 9 bases between them.

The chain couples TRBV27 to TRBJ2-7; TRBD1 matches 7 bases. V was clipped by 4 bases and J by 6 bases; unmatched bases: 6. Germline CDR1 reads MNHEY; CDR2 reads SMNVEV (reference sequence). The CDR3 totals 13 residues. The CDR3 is CASSSTGASEQYF. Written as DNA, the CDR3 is TGTGCCAGCAGTTCAACAGGGGCGAGCGAGCAGTACTTC.

CDR3 coding DNA: TGTGCCAGTCTCAATCGACGGGACGGGAGGCCCCAGCATTTT. Translated: CASLNRRDGRPQHF. The chain links TRBV19 to TRBJ1-5, with D possibly matching TRBD1 (5 bases). The CDR3 runs to 14 residues. Between the trimmed V and J ends, which lost 8 bases and 9 bases, there was a span of 20 bases. CDR1 and CDR2 (germline): LNHDA, SQIVND (reference sequence).

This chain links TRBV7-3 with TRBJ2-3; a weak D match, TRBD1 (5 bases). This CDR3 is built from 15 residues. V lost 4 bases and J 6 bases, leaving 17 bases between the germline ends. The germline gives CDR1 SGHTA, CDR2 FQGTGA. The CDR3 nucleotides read TGTGCCAGCAGCTCCCCGATGTATGGGGCTGATACGCAGTATTTT. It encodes CASSSPMYGADTQYF.

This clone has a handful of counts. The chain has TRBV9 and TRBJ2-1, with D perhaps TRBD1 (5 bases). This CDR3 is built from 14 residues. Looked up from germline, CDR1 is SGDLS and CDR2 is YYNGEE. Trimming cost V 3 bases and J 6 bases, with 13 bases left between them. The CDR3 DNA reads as TGTGCCAGCAGCGACTATGGGGCCCTCAATGAGCAGTTCTTC. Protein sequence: CASSDYGALNEQFF.

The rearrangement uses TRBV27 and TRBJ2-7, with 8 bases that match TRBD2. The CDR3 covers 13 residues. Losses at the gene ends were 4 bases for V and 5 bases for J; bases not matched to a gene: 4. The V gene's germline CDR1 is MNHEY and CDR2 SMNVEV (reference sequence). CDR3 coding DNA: TGTGCCAGCAGTTCCTTCGGGGGGGACGAGCAGTACTTC. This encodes CASSSFGGDEQYF.

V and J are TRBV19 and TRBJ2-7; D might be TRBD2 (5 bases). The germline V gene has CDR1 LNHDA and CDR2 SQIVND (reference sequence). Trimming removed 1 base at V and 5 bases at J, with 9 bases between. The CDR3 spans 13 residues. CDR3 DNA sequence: TGTGCCAGTAGTATAGGGGGAGCACACGAGCAGTACTTC. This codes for CASSIGGAHEQYF. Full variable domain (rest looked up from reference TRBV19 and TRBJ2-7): DGGITQSPKYLFRKEGQNVTLSCEQNLNHDAMYWYRQDPGQGLRLIYYSQIVNDFQKGDIAEGYSVSREKKESFPLTVTSAQKNPTAFYLCASSIGGAHEQYFGPGTRLTVT.

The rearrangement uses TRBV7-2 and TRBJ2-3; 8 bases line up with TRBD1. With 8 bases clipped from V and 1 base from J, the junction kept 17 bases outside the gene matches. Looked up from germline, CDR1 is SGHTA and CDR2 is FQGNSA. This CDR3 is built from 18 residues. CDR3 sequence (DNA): TGTGCCAGCCAGTTGACAGGTTGGACAGGGTCGGGCACAGATACGCAGTATTTT. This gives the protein CASQLTGWTGSGTDTQYF.

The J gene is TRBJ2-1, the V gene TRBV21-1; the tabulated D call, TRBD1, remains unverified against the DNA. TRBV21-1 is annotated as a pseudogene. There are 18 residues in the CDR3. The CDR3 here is CASSPRFDRVGSYNEQFF. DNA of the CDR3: TGTGCCAGCAGCCCCCGATTCGACAGGGTCGGCTCCTACAATGAGCAGTTCTTC.

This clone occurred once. The CDR3 loop reads CASTNGPSYEQYF. The DNA for the CDR3 is TGTGCCAGCACCAATGGCCCCTCCTACGAGCAGTACTTC. This chain joins TRBV28 and TRBJ2-7; D remains ambiguous. Deletions cut 7 bases from V and 0 bases from J, with 10 bases between. There are 13 residues in the CDR3. CDR1 is MDHEN and CDR2 is SYDVKM in the germline V gene.

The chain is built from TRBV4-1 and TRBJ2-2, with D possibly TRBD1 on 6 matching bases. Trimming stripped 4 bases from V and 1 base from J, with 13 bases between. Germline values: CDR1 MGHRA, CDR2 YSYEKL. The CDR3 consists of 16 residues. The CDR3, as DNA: TGCGCCAGCAGCCTCCTGTGGGGACAGAACACCGGGGAGCTGTTTTTT. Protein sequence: CASSLLWGQNTGELFF.

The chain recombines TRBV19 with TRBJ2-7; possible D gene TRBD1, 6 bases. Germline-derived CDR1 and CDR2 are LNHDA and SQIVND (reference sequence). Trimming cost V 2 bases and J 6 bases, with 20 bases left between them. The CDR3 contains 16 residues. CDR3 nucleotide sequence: TGTGCCAGTAGTATAAGAACAGGGAATTCCCCCGCCGAGCAGTACTTC. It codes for CASSIRTGNSPAEQYF.

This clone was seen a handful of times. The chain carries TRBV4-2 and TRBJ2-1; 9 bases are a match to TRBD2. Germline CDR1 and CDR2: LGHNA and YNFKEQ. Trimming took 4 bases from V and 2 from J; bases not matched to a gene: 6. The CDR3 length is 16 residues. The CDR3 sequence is CASSRSGSGAYNEQFF. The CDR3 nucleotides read TGTGCCAGCAGCCGTAGCGGGAGTGGGGCCTACAATGAGCAGTTCTTC.

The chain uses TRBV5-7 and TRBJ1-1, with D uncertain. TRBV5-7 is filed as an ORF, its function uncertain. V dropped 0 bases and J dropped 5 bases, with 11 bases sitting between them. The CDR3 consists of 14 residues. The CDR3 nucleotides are TGTGCCAGCAGCTTGGTCTGGGGAGGGACTGAAGCTTTCTTT. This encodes CASSLVWGGTEAFF.

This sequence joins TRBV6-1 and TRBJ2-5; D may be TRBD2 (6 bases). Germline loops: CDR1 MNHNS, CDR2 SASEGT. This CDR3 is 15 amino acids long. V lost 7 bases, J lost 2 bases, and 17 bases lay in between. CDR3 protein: CASIYSGVLQETQYF. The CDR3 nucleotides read TGTGCCAGCATTTATTCGGGGGTACTTCAAGAGACCCAGTACTTC.

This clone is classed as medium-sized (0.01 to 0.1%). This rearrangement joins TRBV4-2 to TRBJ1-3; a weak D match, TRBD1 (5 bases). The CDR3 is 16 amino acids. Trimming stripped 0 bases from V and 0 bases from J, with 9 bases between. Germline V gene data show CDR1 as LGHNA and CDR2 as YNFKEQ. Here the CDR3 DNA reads TGTGCCAGCAGCCAAGATCCAGGGCGCTCTGGAAACACCATATATTTT. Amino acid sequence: CASSQDPGRSGNTIYF.

Here the CDR3 DNA reads TGTGCCAGCAGCAAGTTCACGACTAGCGGAACGTACAATGAGCAGTTCTTC. Protein sequence: CASSKFTTSGTYNEQFF. V and J are TRBV9 and TRBJ2-1, with 9 bases matching TRBD2. CDR1 and CDR2 from the germline V gene are SGDLS and YYNGEE. Trimming cost V 4 bases and J 4 bases; bases outside gene matches: 12. The CDR3 extends over 17 amino acids. The complete variable domain, with remaining parts taken from reference TRBV9 and TRBJ2-1, reads DSGVTQTPKHLITATGQRVTLRCSPRSGDLSVYWYQQSLDQGLQFLIQYYNGEERAKGNILERFSAQQFPDLHSELNLSSLELGDSALYFCASSKFTTSGTYNEQFFGPGTRLTVL.

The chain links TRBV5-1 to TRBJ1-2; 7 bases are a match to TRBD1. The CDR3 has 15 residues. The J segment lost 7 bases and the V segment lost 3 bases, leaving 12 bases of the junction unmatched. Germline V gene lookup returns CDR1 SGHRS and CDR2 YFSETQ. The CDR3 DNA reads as TGCGCCAGCAGCTCTTCAGATTACAGGGGTCCTGGCTACACCTTC. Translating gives CASSSSDYRGPGYTF.

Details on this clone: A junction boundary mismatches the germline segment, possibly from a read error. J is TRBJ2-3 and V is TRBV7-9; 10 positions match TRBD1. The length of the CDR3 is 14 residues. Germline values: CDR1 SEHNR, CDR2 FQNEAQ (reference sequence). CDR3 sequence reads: CASSLGTGADTQYF. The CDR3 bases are TGTGCCAGCAGTTTAGGGACAGGGGCAGATACGCAGTATTTT.

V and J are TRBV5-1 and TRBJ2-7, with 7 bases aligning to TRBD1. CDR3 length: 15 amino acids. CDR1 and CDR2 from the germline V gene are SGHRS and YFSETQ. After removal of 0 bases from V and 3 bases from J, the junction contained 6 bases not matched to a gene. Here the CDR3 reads CASSLGQGKGYEQYF. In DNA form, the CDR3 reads TGCGCCAGCAGCTTGGGACAGGGTAAAGGCTACGAGCAGTACTTC.

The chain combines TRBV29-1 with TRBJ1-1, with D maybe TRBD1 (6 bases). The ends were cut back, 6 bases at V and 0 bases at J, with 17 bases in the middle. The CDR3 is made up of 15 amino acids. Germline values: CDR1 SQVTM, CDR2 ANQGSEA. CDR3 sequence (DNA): TGCAGCGTGTCCACAGGGTGGGGAATGAACACTGAAGCTTTCTTT. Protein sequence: CSVSTGWGMNTEAFF.

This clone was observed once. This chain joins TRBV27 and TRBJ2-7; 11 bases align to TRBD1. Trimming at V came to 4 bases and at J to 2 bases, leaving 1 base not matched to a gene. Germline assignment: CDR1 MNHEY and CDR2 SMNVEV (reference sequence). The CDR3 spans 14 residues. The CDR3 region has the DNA TGTGCCAGCAGTTGGGGACAGGGGGCCTACGAGCAGTACTTC. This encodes CASSWGQGAYEQYF.

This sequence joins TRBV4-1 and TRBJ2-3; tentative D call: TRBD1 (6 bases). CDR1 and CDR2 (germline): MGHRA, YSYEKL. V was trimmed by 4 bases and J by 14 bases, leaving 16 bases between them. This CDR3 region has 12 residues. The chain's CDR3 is CASSRSRDKLYF. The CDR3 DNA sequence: TGCGCCAGCAGCCGAAGCCGGGACAAACTGTATTTT.

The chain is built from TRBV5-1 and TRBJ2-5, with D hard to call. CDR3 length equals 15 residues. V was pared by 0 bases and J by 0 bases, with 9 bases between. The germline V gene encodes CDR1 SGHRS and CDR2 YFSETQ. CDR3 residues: CASSLVSRDQETQYF. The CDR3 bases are TGCGCCAGCAGCTTGGTTTCACGGGACCAAGAGACCCAGTACTTC.

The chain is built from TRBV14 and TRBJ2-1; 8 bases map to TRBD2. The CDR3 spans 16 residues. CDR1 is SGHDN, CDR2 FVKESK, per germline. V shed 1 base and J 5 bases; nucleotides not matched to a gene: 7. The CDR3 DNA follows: TGTGCCAGCAGCCAAGTCTACGGGAGGGCTGACAATGAGCAGTTCTTC. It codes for CASSQVYGRADNEQFF.